Listed here are 27 T cell receptor beta chains from one sample, sequenced in a study of OX40 agonist ivuxolimab in advanced cancers. Sequencing was performed with immunoSEQ multiplex PCR; in TCRdb, only in-frame clones are kept and a portion is missing. Altogether 50,000 to 65,000 clones are present, around 86% being singletons, with the ten largest covering approximately 2%. Here the sequenced sample was CD4+ or CD8+ T cells sorted from blood, taken in a trial of the OX40 agonist ivuxolimab. All receptors come from an adult with an advanced solid tumor such as melanoma, head and neck, liver or kidney cancer.

The chain recombines TRBV4-1 with TRBJ2-5; D is ambiguous. The CDR3 is 13 amino acids. CDR1 is MGHRA and CDR2 is YSYEKL in the germline V gene. Trimming removed 0 bases at V and 0 bases at J, with 2 bases between. CDR3 loop: CASSQDNQETQYF. DNA of the CDR3: TGCGCCAGCAGCCAAGACAACCAAGAGACCCAGTACTTC.

The CDR3 region has the DNA TGTGCCAGCAGCCTAGTCCCGGGACAGGGGGCGAGGACTGAAGCTTTCTTT. Residues: CASSLVPGQGARTEAFF. The chain links TRBV11-2 to TRBJ1-1; 12 bases fit TRBD1. The CDR3 covers 17 residues. Losses at the gene ends were 5 bases for V and 5 bases for J; bases not matched to a gene: 12. CDR1 is SGHAT and CDR2 is FQNNGV in the germline V gene.

The chain is built from TRBV7-9 and TRBJ2-7, with D perhaps being TRBD1 or TRBD2 (5 bases each). The CDR3 totals 14 residues. Germline V gene sequence: CDR1 SEHNR, CDR2 FQNEAQ (reference sequence). Trimming left V 5 bases short and J 3 bases short, with 14 bases between. This CDR3 reads CASSPRDRGYEQYF. The CDR3, as DNA: TGTGCCAGCAGCCCTAGGGACCGGGGCTACGAGCAGTACTTC.

J is TRBJ1-4 and V is TRBV5-6; D is perhaps TRBD1 (6 bases). Deletions cut 4 bases from V and 4 bases from J, with 14 bases between. CDR1 SGHDT and CDR2 YYEEEE come from the germline V gene. This CDR3 comprises 15 residues. The CDR3 nucleotides read TGTGCCAGCAGCCCACAGGGAGGCGGTAATGAAAAACTGTTTTTT. Translated, it gives CASSPQGGGNEKLFF.

This sequence joins TRBV28 and TRBJ2-7; unclear D gene. CDR3 length: 13 residues. The ends were cut back, 5 bases at V and 2 bases at J, with 10 bases in the middle. Per the germline V gene, CDR1 is MDHEN and CDR2 is SYDVKM. The CDR3 is CASSLTPAYEQYF. The CDR3 coding sequence is TGTGCCAGCAGTCTGACCCCTGCCTACGAGCAGTACTTC.

The CDR3 nucleotides read TGTGCCAGTAGTATGACGGCGACAGGGAGGACCGGGGAGCTGTTTTTT. It specifies CASSMTATGRTGELFF. The V gene is TRBV19, the J gene TRBJ2-2; the D gene is possibly TRBD1 (7 bases). This CDR3 has 16 amino acids. The V and J ends lost 3 bases and 5 bases respectively, with 16 bases between them. Germline lookup yields CDR1 LNHDA and CDR2 SQIVND (reference sequence). The whole variable domain, filled in from reference TRBV19 and TRBJ2-2, reads DGGITQSPKYLFRKEGQNVTLSCEQNLNHDAMYWYRQDPGQGLRLIYYSQIVNDFQKGDIAEGYSVSREKKESFPLTVTSAQKNPTAFYLCASSMTATGRTGELFFGEGSRLTVL.

This rearrangement joins TRBV7-8 to TRBJ2-1; D perhaps matches TRBD2 (5 bases). V gave up 1 base and J gave up 4 bases, with 8 bases separating them. The CDR3 runs 14 residues. The germline CDR1 and CDR2 sequences are SGHVS and FQNEAQ. As DNA, the CDR3 is TGTGCCAGCAGCTTAGACGGGGATTACAATGAGCAGTTCTTC. This sequence encodes CASSLDGDYNEQFF.

This rearrangement joins TRBV5-1 to TRBJ2-5; 10 nucleotides align to TRBD2. Germline trimming cut 5 bases from V and 0 bases from J; bases unmatched to any gene: 7. Germline V gene sequence: CDR1 SGHRS, CDR2 YFSETQ. The length of the CDR3 is 16 residues. CDR3 nucleotide sequence: TGCGCCAGCAGGAAAAGCGGGGGGGTCTACCAAGAGACCCAGTACTTC. Amino acids: CASRKSGGVYQETQYF.

The chain uses TRBV5-1 and TRBJ2-1; D uncertain. CDR3 length equals 12 residues. Trimming took 0 bases from V and 7 from J, leaving 5 bases between them. The germline CDR1 and CDR2 sequences are SGHRS and YFSETQ. As DNA, the CDR3 is TGCGCCAGCAGCTTGGCCGGGAATGAGCAGTTCTTC. This gives the protein CASSLAGNEQFF. The full variable domain, in which reference TRBV5-1 and TRBJ2-1 provide the parts outside the CDR3, is KAGVTQTPRYLIKTRGQQVTLSCSPISGHRSVSWYQQTPGQGLQFLFEYFSETQRNKGNFPGRFSGRQFSNSRSEMNVSTLELGDSALYLCASSLAGNEQFFGPGTRLTVL.

The chain links TRBV18 to TRBJ2-1; D is perhaps TRBD2 (6 bases). V was shortened by 4 bases and J by 7 bases, with 11 bases between the two germline ends. Germline-derived CDR1 and CDR2 are KGHSH and LQKENI. The CDR3 totals 13 residues. The CDR3 region is CASSLGRGNEQFF. The CDR3 DNA follows: TGTGCCAGCTCACTAGGACGGGGGAATGAGCAGTTCTTC.

This chain connects TRBV2 to TRBJ1-5, with D possibly TRBD1 on 6 matching bases. Germline V lookup: CDR1 SNHLY, CDR2 FYNNEI. V was trimmed by 3 bases and J by 4 bases, leaving 10 bases between them. This CDR3 is built from 14 residues. CDR3 in DNA: TGTGCCAGCAGTGAGGGACACTCAAATCAGCCCCAGCATTTT. Encoded protein: CASSEGHSNQPQHF.

This chain connects TRBV27 to TRBJ2-3; D call uncertain. This CDR3 region has 14 residues. Germline V gene data show CDR1 as MNHEY and CDR2 as SMNVEV (reference sequence). V was clipped by 4 bases and J by 1 base, with 9 bases between them. The CDR3 region has the DNA TGTGCCAGCAGTTCCAACTCCCGCACAGATACGCAGTATTTT. It is translated as CASSSNSRTDTQYF.

The V and J genes are TRBV7-9 and TRBJ1-2, with D uncertain. The CDR3 is 14 residues long. CDR1 and CDR2 (germline): SEHNR, FQNEAQ (reference sequence). V lost 6 bases and J 3 bases, leaving 14 bases between the germline ends. CDR3 DNA: TGTGCCAGCAGTTTGGCCGACCGTTACTATGGCTACACCTTC. It encodes CASSLADRYYGYTF.

V gene TRBV6-5 combines with J gene TRBJ2-1; D is unresolved. CDR3 length: 15 amino acids. Germline V CDR1 and CDR2: MNHEY, SVGAGI. V was shortened by 6 bases and J by 0 bases, with 12 bases between the two germline ends. In DNA form, the CDR3 reads TGTGCCAGCAGACCTACACCGAGCTCCTACAATGAGCAGTTCTTC. As protein: CASRPTPSSYNEQFF.

The chain has TRBV18 and TRBJ1-1, with D maybe TRBD1 (5 bases). CDR1 is KGHSH, CDR2 LQKENI, per germline. The CDR3 is made up of 15 amino acids. V was trimmed by 1 base and J by 3 bases, leaving 12 bases between them. The CDR3 nucleotides are TGTGCCAGCTCACCACGCCCTCGGGGGGACACTGAAGCTTTCTTT. It encodes CASSPRPRGDTEAFF. Full variable domain (remainder filled in from reference TRBV18 and TRBJ1-1): NAGVMQNPRHLVRRRGQEARLRCSPMKGHSHVYWYRQLPEEGLKFMVYLQKENIIDESGMPKERFSAEFPKEGPSILRIQQVVRGDSAAYFCASSPRPRGDTEAFFGQGTRLTVV.

This clone was found once. The gene calls are TRBV5-4 and TRBJ2-5, with 11 bases lining up with TRBD2. The V segment lost 4 bases and the J segment 4 bases; nucleotides outside the gene matches: 9. The CDR3 covers 16 residues. The germline V gene encodes CDR1 SGHNT and CDR2 YYREEE (reference sequence). The CDR3 is CASSLSLAGASETQYF. In DNA, the CDR3 is TGTGCCAGCAGCCTTTCACTAGCGGGAGCGTCAGAGACCCAGTACTTC.

The rearrangement uses TRBV6-6 and TRBJ2-2, with D hard to call. The V end lost 1 base, the J end lost 1 base, and 7 bases lay between the germline ends. Germline-derived CDR1 and CDR2 are MNHNY and SVGAGI (reference sequence). This CDR3 has 15 residues. CDR3 amino acids: CASSYLSGNTGELFF. As DNA, the CDR3 is TGTGCCAGCAGTTACTTATCGGGGAACACCGGGGAGCTGTTTTTT.

In nucleotides, the CDR3 is TGTGCCAGCACGAGCTGGTCGGCTAGCGGACGGGCCGAGCAGTACTTC. Translated, it gives CASTSWSASGRAEQYF. This rearrangement joins TRBV25-1 to TRBJ2-7; TRBD2 agrees at 7 bases. Germline V CDR1 and CDR2: MGHDK, SYGVNS. The CDR3 has 16 residues. After removal of 7 bases from V and 6 bases from J, the junction contained 18 bases not matched to a gene.

The V gene is TRBV7-8, the J gene TRBJ2-7; weak D call: TRBD2 (6 bases). CDR3 length: 14 residues. V was pared by 0 bases and J by 4 bases, with 10 bases between. CDR1 is SGHVS and CDR2 is FQNEAQ in the germline V gene. The CDR3 here is CASSLALGGYEQYV. CDR3 nucleotides: TGTGCCAGCAGCTTAGCCCTCGGGGGATACGAGCAGTACGTC.

The V and J genes are TRBV20-1 and TRBJ1-1, with D possibly TRBD1 on 5 matching bases. V lost 0 bases, J lost 9 bases, and 8 bases lay in between. Per the germline V gene, CDR1 is DFQATT and CDR2 is SNEGSKA (reference sequence). This CDR3 comprises 11 residues. CDR3: CSARERQKAFF. In DNA, the CDR3 is TGCAGTGCTAGAGAGAGACAGAAAGCTTTCTTT.

This clone was observed once. The chain employs TRBV5-6 and TRBJ2-2; 8 positions match TRBD2. V lost 4 bases to trimming and J lost 1 base; unmatched junction nucleotides: 6. The CDR3 loop spans 16 amino acids. CDR1 and CDR2 from the germline V gene are SGHDT and YYEEEE. Here the CDR3 reads CASSPGGPRNTGELFF. DNA of the CDR3: TGTGCCAGCAGCCCGGGGGGGCCCCGGAACACCGGGGAGCTGTTTTTT.

V is TRBV5-1 and J is TRBJ1-5; the D gene is possibly TRBD1 (6 bases). Per germline, CDR1 SGHRS and CDR2 YFSETQ. V gave up 3 bases and J gave up 4 bases, with 11 bases separating them. This CDR3 has 14 amino acids. The DNA of the CDR3 is TGCGCCAGCAGCTCAGGACAGCCTAATCAGCCCCAGCATTTT. Amino acid sequence: CASSSGQPNQPQHF.

The rearrangement links TRBV19 to TRBJ1-1; D unresolved. The CDR3 loop spans 14 amino acids. Between the trimmed V and J ends, which lost 3 bases and 2 bases, there was a span of 10 bases. The germline V gene encodes CDR1 LNHDA and CDR2 SQIVND (reference sequence). In DNA, the CDR3 is TGTGCCAGTAGTATGAACTTACGTAACACTGAAGCTTTCTTT. It encodes CASSMNLRNTEAFF.

The chain joins TRBV6-4 to TRBJ1-6; D is unclear. CDR3 length equals 13 residues. Trimming removed 2 bases from V and 6 bases from J, with 5 bases in between. Germline values: CDR1 MRHNA, CDR2 SNTAGT. In nucleotides, the CDR3 is TGTGCCAGCAGTGACACCAGTAATTCACCCCTCCACTTT. The encoded protein is CASSDTSNSPLHF.

V and J are TRBV19 and TRBJ2-5; 9 bases map to TRBD1. Germline-derived CDR1 and CDR2 are LNHDA and SQIVND (reference sequence). J was trimmed by 3 bases and V by 5 bases; bases with no gene match: 7. This CDR3 has 15 amino acids. CDR3 sequence reads: CASSAMTGGEETQYF. CDR3 DNA: TGTGCCAGTAGTGCTATGACAGGGGGAGAAGAGACCCAGTACTTC.

V gene TRBV9 combines with J gene TRBJ2-1, with no clear D. Germline CDR1 SGDLS, CDR2 YYNGEE. The V end was cut by 0 bases, the J end by 1 base, with 8 bases between. The CDR3 runs to 15 residues. The DNA of the CDR3 is TGTGCCAGCAGCGTAGAGTGGCAATCCTACAATGAGCAGTTCTTC. It codes for CASSVEWQSYNEQFF.

V and J are TRBV19 and TRBJ2-7, with 13 nucleotides matching TRBD2. The CDR3 sequence is 13 residues long. After removal of 6 bases from V and 6 bases from J, the junction contained 2 bases not matched to a gene. CDR1 and CDR2 (germline): LNHDA, SQIVND (reference sequence). CDR3 protein: CASSRTSGSEQYF. The CDR3 region has the DNA TGTGCCAGTAGCCGGACTAGCGGGAGCGAGCAGTACTTC. The entire variable domain, with the rest obtained from reference TRBV19 and TRBJ2-7, is as follows: DGGITQSPKYLFRKEGQNVTLSCEQNLNHDAMYWYRQDPGQGLRLIYYSQIVNDFQKGDIAEGYSVSREKKESFPLTVTSAQKNPTAFYLCASSRTSGSEQYFGPGTRLTVT.